This T cell receptor beta chain was identified during a study of glioma-infiltrating T cells after dendritic cell vaccination. Study background: Dendritic cell vaccination trial patients had either newly diagnosed or recurrent glioblastoma. Dendritic cell vaccine was injected intradermally three times, biweekly.

Only in-frame clones appear in the TCRdb table, and some are missing; sequencing was by immunoSEQ multiplex PCR. This sample yields about 67,000 clones, of which about four fifths are seen a single time; 7.9% belongs to the top ten. From germline, CDR1 is SEHNR and CDR2 FQNEAQ (reference sequence). The CDR3 contains 17 residues. A word on this clone: The junction shows a germline mismatch at one end, possibly a read error.

This rearrangement joins TRBV7-9 to TRBJ1-4, with 7 bases aligning to TRBD1. The sequence was obtained from a human donor with glioblastoma. Material: blood, obtained before dendritic cell vaccination. CDR3: CASSRSGTATTNEKLFF. The CDR3 DNA reads as TGTGCCAGCAGCCGTTCCGGGACAGCGACAACAAATGAAAAACTGTTTTTT.